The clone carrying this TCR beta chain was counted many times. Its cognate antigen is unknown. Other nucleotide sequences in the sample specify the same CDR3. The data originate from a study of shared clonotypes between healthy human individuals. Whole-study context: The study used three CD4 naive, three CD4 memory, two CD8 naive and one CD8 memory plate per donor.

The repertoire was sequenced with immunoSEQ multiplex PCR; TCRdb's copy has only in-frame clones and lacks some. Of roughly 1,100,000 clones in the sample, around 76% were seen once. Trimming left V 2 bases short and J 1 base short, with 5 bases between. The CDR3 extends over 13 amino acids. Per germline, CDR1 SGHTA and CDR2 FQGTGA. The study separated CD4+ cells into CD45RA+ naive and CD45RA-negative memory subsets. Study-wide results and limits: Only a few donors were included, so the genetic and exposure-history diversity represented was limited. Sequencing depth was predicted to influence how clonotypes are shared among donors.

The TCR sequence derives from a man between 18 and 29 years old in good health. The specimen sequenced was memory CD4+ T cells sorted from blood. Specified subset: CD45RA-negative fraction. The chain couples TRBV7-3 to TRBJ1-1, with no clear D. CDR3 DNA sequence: TGTGCCAGCAGCTTACAGGAGAACACTGAAGCTTTCTTT. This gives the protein CASSLQENTEAFF.